These 20 T cell receptor beta chains originate from one sample sequenced in a study of blood T cells in healthy people across ages (dated by TCRdb to between 2015 and 2016). Library construction relied on 5' RACE. Sequencing relied on an Illumina HiSeq 2500. A second PCR of roughly 7 to 11 cycles was performed with a sample-barcoded 5' primer and a J-beta primer mix. TCRdb ran its own pipeline on the public reads, namely fastp trimming at Q25 and MiXCR clone calling, and kept in-frame beta chains. Rows matching on CDR3 protein sequence are summarized as one entry with the most common DNA and genes. This sample lists 700,000 to 850,000 distinct CDR3 sequences; approximately 55% were detected once. The top ten constitute about 42% of the sample. The sequencing input was blood. Source of these receptors: an older man in good health.

To note about this clonotype: One base away lies a much larger clone, so this may be a sequencing read error. The rearrangement joins TRBV4-2 to TRBJ2-5, with 9 bases fitting TRBD1. The J call may be incorrect, as the DNA end agrees better with TRBJ2-7. CDR3 length: 15 residues. The germline V gene encodes CDR1 LGHNA and CDR2 YNFKEQ. CDR3 protein: CASSQEARTGAEQYF. Written as DNA, the CDR3 is TGTGCCAGCAGCCAAGAGGCCAGGACAGGGGCCGAGCAGTACTTC.

The rearrangement uses TRBV4-1 and TRBJ2-5; D unclear. The J call may not be correct, given that the DNA end is closer to TRBJ2-7. The V gene's germline CDR1 is MGHRA and CDR2 YSYEKL. The CDR3 length is 12 residues. The chain's CDR3 is CAQAEAYYEQYF. As DNA, the CDR3 is TGCGCGCAGGCAGAGGCCTACTACGAGCAGTACTTC.

The chain carries TRBV12-3 or TRBV12-4 and TRBJ2-5; D might be TRBD1 or TRBD2, each matching 5 bases. V was clipped by 8 bases and J by 5 bases, with 15 bases between them. CDR3 size: 13 residues. The DNA of the CDR3 is TGTGCCAGCTCCGGCAGGGAGCTTGAGACCCAGTACTTC. Amino acid sequence: CASSGRELETQYF.

This clonotype was picked up many times. This chain connects TRBV7-2 to TRBJ2-3; D gene uncertain. V lost 3 bases to trimming and J lost 0 bases, with 7 bases between them. This CDR3 is 14 amino acids long. Germline lookup yields CDR1 SGHTA and CDR2 FQGNSA. In DNA, the CDR3 is TGTGCCAGCAGCTTTTCTGGCAGCACAGATACGCAGTATTTT. Its translation is CASSFSGSTDTQYF.

This rearrangement joins TRBV5-1 to TRBJ2-1; the match to TRBD2 covers 7 bases. The V segment lost 4 bases and the J segment 2 bases; nucleotides outside the gene matches: 6. The V gene's germline CDR1 is SGHRS and CDR2 YFSETQ. This CDR3 region has 15 residues. The CDR3 sequence is CASSKEGGTYNEQFF. CDR3 nucleotides: TGCGCCAGCAGCAAAGAGGGAGGGACCTACAATGAGCAGTTCTTC.

This rearrangement joins TRBV28 to TRBJ2-7; D possibly corresponds to TRBD2 (6 bases). Germline values: CDR1 MDHEN, CDR2 SYDVKM. CDR3 length: 15 residues. V dropped 3 bases and J dropped 0 bases, with 12 bases sitting between them. Written as DNA, the CDR3 is TGTGCCAGCAGTTTCTCTAGCGCCTTCTCCTACGAGCAGTACTTC. Protein sequence: CASSFSSAFSYEQYF.

The J gene is TRBJ2-7, the V gene TRBV12-3 or TRBV12-4, with 12 positions matching TRBD1. The CDR3 extends over 18 amino acids. V was clipped by 3 bases and J by 4 bases; unmatched bases: 13. CDR3 in amino acids: CASSFGTGGPRSPYEQYF. The CDR3 region has the DNA TGTGCCAGCAGTTTTGGGACAGGGGGCCCGAGATCTCCATACGAGCAGTACTTC.

CDR3 loop: CSVYSGRAAKETQFF. The CDR3 coding sequence is TGCAGCGTGTATAGCGGGAGGGCCGCTAAAGAGACCCAGTTCTTC. V and J are TRBV29-1 and TRBJ2-1; 11 nucleotides match TRBD2. Germline trimming cut 6 bases from V and 13 bases from J; bases unmatched to any gene: 17. Germline-derived CDR1 and CDR2 are SQVTM and ANQGSEA. This CDR3 has 15 residues.

This clonotype appeared a few times. V usage is TRBV7-2 and J usage is TRBJ2-3; TRBD1 is a possible D gene (5 bases). The germline V gene has CDR1 SGHTA and CDR2 FQGNSA. V was shortened by 5 bases and J by 4 bases, with 25 bases between the two germline ends. This CDR3 region has 18 residues. The CDR3 is CASSPWRGRAYPPDTQYF. In DNA form, the CDR3 reads TGTGCCAGCAGCCCTTGGCGTGGCAGGGCCTATCCTCCAGATACGCAGTATTTT.

The V call is TRBV5-4, the J call TRBJ2-3; 8 nucleotides line up with TRBD2. The CDR3 runs to 15 residues. Trimming removed 4 bases from V and 14 bases from J; junction bases left unmatched: 18. From germline, CDR1 is SGHNT and CDR2 YYREEE (reference sequence). The CDR3 DNA sequence: TGTGCCAGCAGCGAGACTAGCGCGAAGCACAGATACGCGTATTTT. Protein product: CASSETSAKHRYAYF.

This clonotype was observed a few times. This rearrangement joins TRBV6-5 to TRBJ1-2; D not resolved. The ends were cut back, 5 bases at V and 2 bases at J, with 15 bases in the middle. Germline V gives CDR1 MNHEY, CDR2 SVGAGI. This CDR3 is built from 15 residues. CDR3 in amino acids: CASSRGGPLNYGYTF. DNA of the CDR3: TGTGCCAGCAGTAGAGGCGGACCGTTAAACTATGGCTACACCTTC.

The rearrangement links TRBV7-9 to TRBJ2-7, with D maybe TRBD2 (6 bases). CDR3 length equals 14 residues. Trimming took 8 bases from V and 3 from J, leaving 17 bases between them. Germline V gene data show CDR1 as SEHNR and CDR2 as FQNEAQ (reference sequence). The CDR3 DNA sequence: TGTGCCAGCTCCTTCGGGGGTGCTTACTACGAGCAGTACTTC. Amino acids: CASSFGGAYYEQYF.

This sequence joins TRBV7-2 and TRBJ2-3; 13 nucleotides agree with TRBD2. J was trimmed by 5 bases and V by 5 bases; bases with no gene match: 13. Per germline, CDR1 SGHTA and CDR2 FQGNSA. There are 18 residues in the CDR3. In DNA form, the CDR3 reads TGTGCCAGCAGCCCGCGGACTAGCGGGAGTCCCTCGGTAGATACGCAGTATTTT. Amino acids: CASSPRTSGSPSVDTQYF. Together with reference TRBV7-2 and TRBJ2-3, the CDR3 gives the full variable domain: GAGVSQSPSNKVTEKGKDVELRCDPISGHTALYWYRQSLGQGLEFLIYFQGNSAPDKSGLPSDRFSAERTGGSVSTLTIQRTQQEDSAVYLCASSPRTSGSPSVDTQYFGPGTRLTVL.

The J gene is TRBJ2-7, the V gene TRBV12-3 or TRBV12-4; no definite D call. Trimming stripped 2 bases from V and 9 bases from J, with 8 bases between. The CDR3 sequence is 11 residues long. The CDR3: CASSLKMGQYF. The CDR3 DNA reads as TGTGCCAGCAGTTTAAAGATGGGGCAGTACTTC.

J is TRBJ2-1 and V is TRBV3-1; 7 bases map to TRBD2. The V gene's germline CDR1 is LGHDT and CDR2 YNNKEL (reference sequence). The V segment lost 1 base and the J segment 1 base; nucleotides outside the gene matches: 1. CDR3 length: 15 amino acids. The CDR3 here is CASSQGRESYNEQFF. CDR3 DNA: TGTGCCAGCAGCCAAGGGCGGGAGTCCTACAATGAGCAGTTCTTC.

V gene TRBV5-1 combines with J gene TRBJ1-2; D is perhaps TRBD1 (6 bases). This CDR3 has 13 amino acids. Germline lookup yields CDR1 SGHRS and CDR2 YFSETQ. V gave up 2 bases and J gave up 7 bases, with 12 bases separating them. The CDR3 is CASSFSQGCGYTF. CDR3 DNA: TGCGCCAGCAGCTTCTCACAGGGTTGTGGCTACACCTTC.

The chain uses TRBV12-3 or TRBV12-4 and TRBJ1-1, with unresolved D. This CDR3 comprises 14 residues. Trimming shortened V by 6 bases and J by 0 bases, and 11 bases separated the two germline ends. CDR3 amino acids: CASRIRGMNTEAFF. For the CDR3, the DNA is TGTGCCAGCAGGATAAGAGGGATGAACACTGAAGCTTTCTTT.

The chain uses TRBV12-5 and TRBJ1-1; 11 nucleotides align to TRBD1. Germline lookup yields CDR1 LGHNT and CDR2 FRNRAP. Trimming removed 0 bases from V and 7 bases from J; junction bases left unmatched: 13. CDR3 length equals 18 residues. The CDR3: CASGLVIWVGTGGGEAFF. CDR3 sequence (DNA): TGTGCTAGTGGTTTGGTTATATGGGTAGGGACAGGGGGTGGTGAAGCTTTCTTT.

The rearrangement joins TRBV2 to TRBJ2-5, with TRBD2 identical over 12 bases. Germline values: CDR1 SNHLY, CDR2 FYNNEI. Trimming took 7 bases from V and 2 from J; bases not matched to a gene: 8. The CDR3 has 16 residues. The CDR3 DNA sequence: TGTGCCAGCACTATTAGACTAGCGGGAGCTCAAGAGACCCAGTACTTC. Translation: CASTIRLAGAQETQYF.

This rearrangement joins TRBV29-1 to TRBJ1-4; possibly TRBD1 for D (5 bases). Trimming removed 7 bases at V and 8 bases at J, with 17 bases between. The CDR3 totals 13 residues. Per the germline V gene, CDR1 is SQVTM and CDR2 is ANQGSEA. The CDR3 loop is CSGTMGGKEKLFF. The CDR3 DNA is TGCAGCGGGACCATGGGGGGAAAAGAAAAACTGTTTTTT.